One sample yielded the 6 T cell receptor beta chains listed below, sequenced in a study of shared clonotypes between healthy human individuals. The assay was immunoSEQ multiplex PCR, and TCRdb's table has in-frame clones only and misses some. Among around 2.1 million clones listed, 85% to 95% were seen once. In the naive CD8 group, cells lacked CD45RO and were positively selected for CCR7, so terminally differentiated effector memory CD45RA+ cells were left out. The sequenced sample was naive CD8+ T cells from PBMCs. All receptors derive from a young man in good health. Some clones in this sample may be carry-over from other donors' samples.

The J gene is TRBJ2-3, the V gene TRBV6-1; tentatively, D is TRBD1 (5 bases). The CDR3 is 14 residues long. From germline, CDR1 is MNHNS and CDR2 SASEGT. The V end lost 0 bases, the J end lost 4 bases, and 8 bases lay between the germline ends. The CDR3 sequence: CASSEADIPDTQYF. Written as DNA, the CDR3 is TGTGCCAGCAGTGAAGCGGACATCCCAGATACGCAGTATTTT.

The DNA for the CDR3 is TGTGCCAGCAGTGAATTCAATAGTGGTAGCGGGAGCACAGATACGCAGTATTTT. Its protein product is CASSEFNSGSGSTDTQYF. This chain connects TRBV25-1 to TRBJ2-3; 7 nucleotides agree with TRBD2. Germline loops: CDR1 MGHDK, CDR2 SYGVNS. Trimming at V came to 1 base and at J to 0 bases, leaving 10 bases not matched to a gene. The CDR3 is 18 residues long.

Here the CDR3 reads CAWSVKREGRNEQFF. CDR3 nucleotides: TGTGCCTGGAGTGTAAAGCGGGAGGGCCGCAATGAGCAGTTCTTC. This chain links TRBV30 with TRBJ2-1; TRBD2 agrees at 10 bases. The CDR3 is made up of 15 amino acids. With V trimmed by 0 bases and J by 6 bases, 5 bases remained unmatched. CDR1 and CDR2 from the germline V gene are GTSNPN and SVGIG (reference sequence). Together with reference TRBV30 and TRBJ2-1, the CDR3 gives the full variable domain: SQTIHQWPATLVQPVGSPLSLECTVEGTSNPNLYWYRQAAGRGLQLLFYSVGIGQISSEVPQNLSASRPQDRQFILSSKKLLLSDSGFYLCAWSVKREGRNEQFFGPGTRLTVL.

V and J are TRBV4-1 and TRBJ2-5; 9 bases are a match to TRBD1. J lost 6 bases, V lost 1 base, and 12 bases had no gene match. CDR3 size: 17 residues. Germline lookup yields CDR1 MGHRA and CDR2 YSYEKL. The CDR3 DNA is TGCGCCAGCAGCCAAGCTCTGGGACAGGGTAGGCTAAAGACCCAGTACTTC. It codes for CASSQALGQGRLKTQYF.

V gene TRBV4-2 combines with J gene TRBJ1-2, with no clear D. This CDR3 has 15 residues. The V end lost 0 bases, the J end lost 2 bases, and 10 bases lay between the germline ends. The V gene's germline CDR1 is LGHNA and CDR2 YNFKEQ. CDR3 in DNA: TGTGCCAGCAGCCAAGAGGCGGCAGCCAACTATGGCTACACCTTC. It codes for CASSQEAAANYGYTF.

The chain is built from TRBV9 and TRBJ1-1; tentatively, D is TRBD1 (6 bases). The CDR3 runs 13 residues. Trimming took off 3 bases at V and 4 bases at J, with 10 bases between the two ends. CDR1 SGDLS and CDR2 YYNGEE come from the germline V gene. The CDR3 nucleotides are TGTGCCAGCAGCGAAAGGGGGGGCACTGAAGCTTTCTTT. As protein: CASSERGGTEAFF.